Presented here are 30 T cell receptor beta chains from one specimen sequenced in a study of T-cell memory formation after mild COVID-19 (dated by TCRdb to 2020 to 2022). Library preparation was by 5' RACE. TCRdb records Illumina NovaSeq 6000 as the sequencer. Clones were called with MiXCR by TCRdb after fastp trimmed the public reads at Q25, and only in-frame beta chains were retained. When rows share a CDR3 protein, they turn into one entry using the most common DNA and genes. For this sample the table gives roughly 300,000 distinct CDR3 sequences, of which under 8.5% were detected only once. 20% to 25% of the sample is held by the ten biggest clonotypes. The material sequenced was PBMCs or a T cell subset sorted from them (not recorded which). All receptors come from a man aged 18-30 years who had mild COVID-19 (a few samples of this study predate the infection). The sample titles of this study are shuffled in the database, so cell type and time point are left out; the donor was told from shared clones.

The rearrangement links TRBV24-1 to TRBJ2-1; 8 positions match TRBD2. Germline CDR1 and CDR2: KGHDR and SFDVKD. The length of the CDR3 is 14 residues. Trimming removed 0 bases from V and 12 bases from J; junction bases left unmatched: 6. The CDR3 loop is CATSDLRTGGVQFF. The DNA of the CDR3 is TGTGCCACCAGTGATTTGCGCACGGGAGGGGTGCAGTTCTTC.

The genes are TRBV20-1 and TRBJ1-2, with D unclear. The germline V gene has CDR1 DFQATT and CDR2 SNEGSKA (reference sequence). Trimming left V 6 bases short and J 0 bases short, with 8 bases between. The CDR3 is 12 amino acids. CDR3 in amino acids: CSARTANYGYTF. The CDR3 region has the DNA TGCAGTGCCAGAACAGCTAACTATGGCTACACCTTC.

This clonotype was recorded a few times. The V and J genes are TRBV7-9 and TRBJ2-1; 9 bases map to TRBD2. J was trimmed by 4 bases and V by 8 bases; bases with no gene match: 3. The CDR3 spans 13 residues. Germline assignment: CDR1 SEHNR and CDR2 FQNEAQ (reference sequence). CDR3 nucleotides: TGTGCCAGCCAGCGGGGGGATTACAATGAGCAGTTCTTC. Translated, it gives CASQRGDYNEQFF.

This clonotype was counted ten times or more. The chain joins TRBV27 to TRBJ2-2; tentatively, D is TRBD2 (6 bases). The CDR3 is 12 amino acids. The germline V gene has CDR1 MNHEY and CDR2 SMNVEV (reference sequence). Between the trimmed V and J ends, which lost 4 bases and 6 bases, there was a span of 6 bases. The CDR3 sequence: CASSSGAGELFF. In nucleotides, the CDR3 is TGTGCCAGCAGTTCGGGGGCCGGGGAGCTGTTTTTT.

This chain uses TRBV4-3 with TRBJ2-1; either TRBD1 or TRBD2 may fit D (5 bases each). Per the germline V gene, CDR1 is LGHNA and CDR2 is YSLEER. This CDR3 has 15 residues. The V end was cut by 3 bases, the J end by 0 bases, with 9 bases between. The CDR3 loop is CASSHGTASYNEQFF. The CDR3 nucleotides read TGCGCCAGCAGCCACGGGACCGCCTCCTACAATGAGCAGTTCTTC.

This clonotype was recorded a few times. The CDR3, as DNA: TGCAGTGCTAGAGCTGTGGGGGATGTCGGTCAGCCCCAGCATTTT. Residues: CSARAVGDVGQPQHF. The V gene is TRBV20-1, the J gene TRBJ1-5, with D possibly being TRBD1 (5 bases). The CDR3 contains 15 residues. The germline V gene has CDR1 DFQATT and CDR2 SNEGSKA (reference sequence). The ends were cut back, 1 base at V and 6 bases at J, with 16 bases in the middle.

V gene TRBV5-1 combines with J gene TRBJ1-6; 7 positions match TRBD1. The CDR3 covers 14 residues. Germline CDR1 is SGHRS and CDR2 is YFSETQ. The J segment lost 8 bases and the V segment lost 7 bases, leaving 9 bases of the junction unmatched. CDR3: CASGEGQLDSPLHF. CDR3 DNA sequence: TGCGCCAGCGGCGAGGGACAGCTTGATTCACCCCTCCACTTT.

In its sample, this clonotype was seen a few times. The chain combines TRBV13 with TRBJ1-6, with D unresolved. This CDR3 has 14 amino acids. V was pared by 4 bases and J by 5 bases, with 9 bases between. Per the germline V gene, CDR1 is PRHDT and CDR2 is FYEKMQ (reference sequence). CDR3 in DNA: TGTGCCAGCAGCTCAGGATCGGATAATTCACCCCTCCACTTT. Translation gives CASSSGSDNSPLHF.

This clonotype was counted between two and nine times. V is TRBV7-2 and J is TRBJ2-3; D may match TRBD1 or TRBD2 (6 bases each). Trimming took off 8 bases at V and 0 bases at J, with 21 bases between the two ends. CDR1 and CDR2 (germline): SGHTA, FQGNSA. This CDR3 spans 17 amino acids. The CDR3 sequence is CASRHAVAGTSTDTQYF. For the CDR3, the DNA is TGTGCCAGCCGACATGCGGTGGCGGGGACAAGCACAGATACGCAGTATTTT.

The sample holds many counts of this clonotype. The chain uses TRBV3-1 and TRBJ1-2, with D possibly TRBD1 on 6 matching bases. V lost 1 base and J lost 12, with 21 bases in between. The CDR3 sequence is 15 residues long. The germline V gene has CDR1 LGHDT and CDR2 YNNKEL (reference sequence). CDR3 coding DNA: TGTGCCAGCAGCCAAGCCTTAACAGGGATACGGGAAAACACCTTC. Translating it yields CASSQALTGIRENTF.

Ten or more counts support this clonotype. The gene calls are TRBV20-1 and TRBJ1-2; TRBD1 matches at 7 bases. V lost 5 bases and J lost 8; bases outside the gene matches: 8. This CDR3 is built from 12 residues. The V gene's germline CDR1 is DFQATT and CDR2 SNEGSKA (reference sequence). CDR3 sequence (DNA): TGCAGTGCTTCCGGGACAGTCCAAGGCTACACCTTC. The encoded protein is CSASGTVQGYTF.

This clonotype was seen ten or more times. The gene calls are TRBV5-4 and TRBJ1-4; TRBD1 agrees at 8 bases. V lost 3 bases to trimming and J lost 8 bases; unmatched junction nucleotides: 6. The CDR3 is 14 amino acids. Germline loops: CDR1 SGHNT, CDR2 YYREEE (reference sequence). CDR3 sequence: CASSSTGGGEKLFF. CDR3 DNA: TGTGCCAGCAGCTCCACAGGGGGAGGGGAAAAACTGTTTTTT.

This clonotype was seen a handful of times. The rearrangement uses TRBV4-1 and TRBJ1-6, with D possibly matching TRBD1 (5 bases). The V gene's germline CDR1 is MGHRA and CDR2 YSYEKL. The CDR3 has 15 amino acids. With 0 bases removed from V and 14 bases from J, the gap between germline ends came to 17 bases. In DNA, the CDR3 is TGCGCCAGCAGCCAAGAGGGCAGGGTTGGATCGGCCCTCCACTTT. It encodes CASSQEGRVGSALHF.

This chain connects TRBV20-1 to TRBJ2-1; 7 bases are a match to TRBD2. The length of the CDR3 is 15 residues. Germline assignment: CDR1 DFQATT and CDR2 SNEGSKA (reference sequence). The ends lost 3 bases at V and 4 bases at J; junction bases unmatched: 9. This CDR3 reads CSARAPGGRYNEQFF. CDR3 nucleotides: TGCAGTGCTAGGGCCCCGGGAGGTCGGTACAATGAGCAGTTCTTC.

This clonotype was observed a few times. The rearrangement uses TRBV20-1 and TRBJ2-2; 8 bases are shared with TRBD1. Per the germline V gene, CDR1 is DFQATT and CDR2 is SNEGSKA (reference sequence). The CDR3 covers 15 residues. Trimming took 5 bases from V and 6 from J; bases not matched to a gene: 11. The CDR3, as DNA: TGCAGTGCTCCAAGACAGGGGAGTGGCGCCGGGGAGCTGTTTTTT. This translates into CSAPRQGSGAGELFF.

In this sample, this clonotype turned up a few times. This sequence joins TRBV7-9 and TRBJ2-5; TRBD2 aligns across 9 bases. The CDR3 runs to 14 residues. The J segment lost 5 bases and the V segment lost 7 bases, leaving 8 bases of the junction unmatched. The germline V gene encodes CDR1 SEHNR and CDR2 FQNEAQ (reference sequence). CDR3 residues: CASTPGTSLETQYF. Here the CDR3 DNA reads TGTGCCAGCACCCCCGGGACTAGCCTTGAGACCCAGTACTTC.

This chain connects TRBV5-4 to TRBJ1-1, with D tentatively TRBD1 (6 bases). This CDR3 region has 11 residues. The V end lost 5 bases, the J end lost 6 bases, and 8 bases lay between the germline ends. The V gene's germline CDR1 is SGHNT and CDR2 YYREEE (reference sequence). The CDR3: CASSKGAEAFF. Here the CDR3 DNA reads TGTGCCAGCAGTAAGGGGGCTGAAGCTTTCTTT.

The sample holds a few counts of this clonotype. The genes are TRBV12-3 or TRBV12-4 and TRBJ2-7; 10 bases match TRBD1. CDR3 size: 15 residues. Germline trimming cut 6 bases from V and 6 bases from J; bases unmatched to any gene: 11. This CDR3 is CASSQGQGLIFEQYF. In DNA, the CDR3 is TGTGCCAGCAGCCAGGGACAGGGGTTAATTTTCGAGCAGTACTTC.

The rearrangement links TRBV13 to TRBJ2-5, with 7 positions matching TRBD2. This CDR3 has 17 residues. The trim removed 2 bases at V and 5 bases at J, leaving 14 bases unmatched. Germline values: CDR1 PRHDT, CDR2 FYEKMQ (reference sequence). CDR3 DNA sequence: TGTGCCAGCAGCTTATTGCGCTGGGGAGGGACCGGGGAGACCCAGTACTTC. It encodes CASSLLRWGGTGETQYF.

This clonotype was seen more than once but under ten times. The chain carries TRBV5-6 and TRBJ2-1; D is ambiguous. CDR3 length: 13 residues. Germline V gene lookup returns CDR1 SGHDT and CDR2 YYEEEE. With 4 bases removed from V and 8 bases from J, the gap between germline ends came to 13 bases. CDR3 residues: CASSAANKDEQFF. The CDR3 nucleotides read TGTGCCAGCAGCGCCGCTAATAAGGATGAGCAGTTCTTC.

This clonotype turned up a few times. The V and J genes are TRBV5-5 and TRBJ1-1; possibly TRBD1 for D (5 bases). The length of the CDR3 is 16 residues. V lost 5 bases and J lost 2, with 19 bases in between. Germline values: CDR1 SGHKS, CDR2 YYEKEE (reference sequence). The CDR3 is CASRLPGKQVNTEAFF. The CDR3 DNA follows: TGTGCCAGCAGACTCCCCGGGAAACAGGTAAACACTGAAGCTTTCTTT.

This chain joins TRBV5-6 and TRBJ1-5, with TRBD1 matching 7 bases. This CDR3 region has 16 residues. CDR1 SGHDT and CDR2 YYEEEE come from the germline V gene. Trimming removed 4 bases from V and 5 bases from J; junction bases left unmatched: 12. CDR3 in amino acids: CASSPGNRGHDQPQHF. CDR3 bases: TGTGCCAGCAGCCCAGGGAACAGGGGACACGATCAGCCCCAGCATTTT. Variable domain in full (rest from reference TRBV5-6 and TRBJ1-5): DAGVTQSPTHLIKTRGQQVTLRCSPKSGHDTVSWYQQALGQGPQFIFQYYEEEERQRGNFPDRFSGHQFPNYSSELNVNALLLGDSALYLCASSPGNRGHDQPQHFGDGTRLSIL.

The rearrangement links TRBV4-2 to TRBJ2-3; TRBD2 aligns across 7 bases. Germline V gene lookup returns CDR1 LGHNA and CDR2 YNFKEQ. V lost 4 bases and J lost 0; bases outside the gene matches: 7. CDR3 size: 16 residues. In DNA form, the CDR3 reads TGTGCCAGCAGCCCCCGCGGCGGGGGTAGCACAGATACGCAGTATTTT. Residues: CASSPRGGGSTDTQYF.

The rearrangement uses TRBV11-2 and TRBJ2-6, with a weak D call TRBD1 (6 bases). The CDR3 covers 14 residues. The V and J ends lost 4 bases and 3 bases respectively, with 7 bases between them. Germline CDR1 SGHAT, CDR2 FQNNGV. The CDR3 protein is CASSYRDGANVLTF. DNA for the CDR3: TGTGCCAGCAGCTACAGGGATGGGGCCAACGTCCTGACTTTC.

At least ten counts were recorded for this clonotype. The V call is TRBV6-4, the J call TRBJ2-3; 8 bases are shared with TRBD2. The CDR3 is 14 amino acids. The trim removed 2 bases at V and 2 bases at J, leaving 0 bases unmatched. CDR1 is MRHNA, CDR2 SNTAGT, per germline. CDR3 sequence: CASSDGLATDTQYF. The CDR3 coding sequence is TGTGCCAGCAGTGACGGACTAGCCACAGATACGCAGTATTTT.

The chain combines TRBV12-3 or TRBV12-4 with TRBJ1-2; the D is unclear. V was trimmed by 3 bases and J by 5 bases, leaving 10 bases between them. The CDR3 contains 13 residues. CDR3 loop: CASSFPGWYGYTF. CDR3 in DNA: TGTGCCAGCAGTTTCCCAGGATGGTATGGCTACACCTTC.

There are many counts of this clonotype. The chain employs TRBV12-3 or TRBV12-4 and TRBJ1-1; TRBD1 is a possible D gene (5 bases). This CDR3 has 12 residues. The germline V and J ends were trimmed by 6 bases and 7 bases, with 12 bases remaining between them. CDR3 protein: CASSPGGGEAFF. The CDR3 nucleotides read TGTGCCAGCAGCCCTGGGGGTGGTGAAGCTTTCTTT.

This clonotype has ten or more counts. This rearrangement joins TRBV4-2 to TRBJ1-1; D is unclear. CDR3 length: 14 residues. Trimming removed 2 bases at V and 1 base at J, with 8 bases between. Germline lookup yields CDR1 LGHNA and CDR2 YNFKEQ. The CDR3 protein is CASSQSETNTEAFF. In nucleotides, the CDR3 is TGTGCCAGCAGCCAAAGTGAGACGAACACTGAAGCTTTCTTT.

The chain has TRBV30 and TRBJ1-2; D may be TRBD1 (6 bases). This CDR3 is 13 amino acids long. Germline CDR1 reads GTSNPN; CDR2 reads SVGIG (reference sequence). V was cut by 3 bases and J by 2 bases, with 10 bases left in between. The CDR3 here is CAWRMDRNYGYTF. The DNA for the CDR3 is TGTGCCTGGAGGATGGACAGAAACTATGGCTACACCTTC.

In its sample, this clonotype was seen a few times. The chain carries TRBV11-2 and TRBJ2-3, with TRBD1 matching 8 bases. J lost 2 bases, V lost 8 bases, and 9 bases had no gene match. Germline CDR1 is SGHAT and CDR2 is FQNNGV. CDR3 length equals 15 residues. CDR3 loop: CASGWGQENTDTQYF. Written as DNA, the CDR3 is TGTGCCAGCGGGTGGGGACAGGAGAACACAGATACGCAGTATTTT.